The entry below describes one T cell receptor beta chain. This record belongs to a study of radiation and T cells in renal cell carcinoma. Germline V gives CDR1 SGHDT, CDR2 YYEEEE. The V end was cut by 4 bases, the J end by 2 bases, with 12 bases between. This CDR3 spans 14 amino acids. Data came from immunoSEQ multiplex PCR; TCRdb stores just in-frame clones and leaves some out. The repertoire holds roughly 100,000 clones, with over 75% as singletons. Time point noted: baseline pretreatment blood. Documented treatment: 15 Gy SBRT to primary tumor, nephrectomy 4 weeks later. The patient's renal cell carcinoma had clear cell pathology.

This sequence was found in a man in his sixties with renal cell carcinoma. The input for sequencing was blood, taken from a patient whose treatment included radiotherapy and nephrectomy. The V call is TRBV5-6, the J call TRBJ2-5, with D hard to call. The CDR3, as DNA: TGTGCCAGCAGCATTGGCAGATTTCAAGAGACCCAGTACTTC. This encodes CASSIGRFQETQYF.